These 21 T cell receptor beta chains originate from one sample sequenced in a study of cytomegalovirus exposure and HLA in healthy donors. The primer mix had 60 Vbeta and 13 Jbeta primers. The table came from immunoSEQ multiplex PCR; TCRdb's copy has only in-frame clones and leaves some out. This sample has roughly 68,000 clones, with approximately 77% found just once. Sequencing was done on a sample of PBMCs. The receptors shown here come from a young woman in good health and CMV-seropositive.

The chain combines TRBV19 with TRBJ2-2; 11 nucleotides align to TRBD2. The CDR3 spans 16 residues. Trimming took 3 bases from V and 5 from J; bases not matched to a gene: 5. CDR1 LNHDA and CDR2 SQIVND come from the germline V gene (reference sequence). CDR3 in DNA: TGTGCCAGTAGTATGAAGGCTAGCGGGAGGACCGGGGAGCTGTTTTTT. Its protein is CASSMKASGRTGELFF.

The chain carries TRBV7-2 and TRBJ1-4; 8 bases are shared with TRBD1. Germline lookup yields CDR1 SGHTA and CDR2 FQGNSA. V lost 0 bases to trimming and J lost 0 bases; unmatched junction nucleotides: 6. This CDR3 is built from 18 residues. Here the CDR3 reads CASSLASRQGPTNEKLFF. DNA for the CDR3: TGTGCCAGCAGCTTAGCCAGTCGACAGGGGCCAACTAATGAAAAACTGTTTTTT.

The genes are TRBV30 and TRBJ1-5; D is perhaps TRBD1 (6 bases). Trimming removed 0 bases at V and 7 bases at J, with 13 bases between. The CDR3 length is 14 residues. CDR1 and CDR2 (germline): GTSNPN, SVGIG (reference sequence). CDR3 loop: CAWSVRRGDQPQHF. The DNA of the CDR3 is TGTGCCTGGAGTGTACGCAGGGGAGACCAGCCCCAGCATTTT.

The J gene is TRBJ2-7, the V gene TRBV9; 11 nucleotides align to TRBD2. The ends lost 4 bases at V and 7 bases at J; junction bases unmatched: 4. This CDR3 region has 13 residues. Germline V gives CDR1 SGDLS, CDR2 YYNGEE. The CDR3 loop is CASSIAGGREQYF. The CDR3 DNA reads TGTGCCAGCAGCATAGCGGGAGGGCGAGAGCAGTACTTC.

By sample fraction, this clone is medium-sized (0.01 to 0.1%). The chain joins TRBV6-1 to TRBJ1-1; 7 positions match TRBD1. This CDR3 spans 12 amino acids. The ends lost 7 bases at V and 3 bases at J; junction bases unmatched: 2. The germline CDR1 and CDR2 sequences are MNHNS and SASEGT. The CDR3 protein is CASNRGDTEAFF. CDR3 coding DNA: TGTGCCAGCAACAGGGGTGACACTGAAGCTTTCTTT.

V usage is TRBV5-1 and J usage is TRBJ2-1, with TRBD2 identical over 10 bases. The germline gives CDR1 SGHRS, CDR2 YFSETQ. The CDR3 covers 15 residues. V lost 3 bases to trimming and J lost 9 bases; unmatched junction nucleotides: 9. CDR3 in amino acids: CASSSLAGAPGEQFF. CDR3 bases: TGCGCCAGCAGCTCCCTAGCGGGAGCCCCTGGTGAGCAGTTCTTC.

The genes are TRBV7-8 and TRBJ2-1; D call uncertain. This CDR3 comprises 13 residues. The V gene's germline CDR1 is SGHVS and CDR2 FQNEAQ. V lost 5 bases and J lost 10, with 15 bases in between. The CDR3: CASSPMSPHEQFF. The CDR3 DNA reads TGTGCCAGCAGCCCTATGTCCCCCCACGAGCAGTTCTTC.

CDR3 protein: CASSATGGAKTQYF. DNA for the CDR3: TGTGCCAGCAGTGCTACAGGGGGCGCAAAGACCCAGTACTTC. The V call is TRBV4-2, the J call TRBJ2-5; 9 positions agree with TRBD1. The CDR3 runs 14 residues. V gave up 6 bases and J gave up 6 bases; unmatched junction bases: 8. The germline V gene encodes CDR1 LGHNA and CDR2 YNFKEQ.

V usage is TRBV29-1 and J usage is TRBJ2-3; 7 bases agree with TRBD2. The CDR3 runs to 14 residues. CDR1 and CDR2 from the germline V gene are SQVTM and ANQGSEA. The V and J ends lost 4 bases and 5 bases, in that order; junction bases with no gene match: 9. CDR3 DNA sequence: TGCAGCGTTGTGGCTCGAGGCGGGAGAGATACGCAGTATTTT. It yields the protein CSVVARGGRDTQYF.

V and J are TRBV2 and TRBJ2-3; 13 positions agree with TRBD2. Germline CDR1 and CDR2: SNHLY and FYNNEI. This CDR3 has 15 residues. J was trimmed by 5 bases and V by 7 bases; bases with no gene match: 6. This CDR3 reads CASKLLAGGGDTQYF. The CDR3 DNA is TGTGCCAGCAAACTACTAGCGGGGGGGGGAGATACGCAGTATTTT.

This clone appeared once. This sequence joins TRBV5-4 and TRBJ2-7; perhaps TRBD2 as D (7 bases). With 0 bases removed from V and 6 bases from J, the gap between germline ends came to 10 bases. Looked up from germline, CDR1 is SGHNT and CDR2 is YYREEE (reference sequence). The CDR3 totals 13 residues. The CDR3 sequence: CASSLGGGVEQYF. CDR3 nucleotides: TGTGCCAGCAGCTTGGGGGGGGGCGTCGAGCAGTACTTC.

V and J are TRBV7-3 and TRBJ2-1; D unresolved. The germline V gene has CDR1 SGHTA and CDR2 FQGTGA. The CDR3 is 16 residues long. V was clipped by 3 bases and J by 0 bases, with 12 bases between them. The CDR3 coding sequence is TGTGCCAGCAGCTTTCGACCGACGGGCTCCTACAATGAGCAGTTCTTC. Translated: CASSFRPTGSYNEQFF. Full variable domain (remainder filled in from reference TRBV7-3 and TRBJ2-1): GAGVSQTPSNKVTEKGKYVELRCDPISGHTALYWYRQSLGQGPEFLIYFQGTGAADDSGLPNDRFFAVRPEGSVSTLKIQRTERGDSAVYLCASSFRPTGSYNEQFFGPGTRLTVL.

The V and J genes are TRBV4-3 and TRBJ2-1, with 9 bases matching TRBD2. This CDR3 is built from 13 residues. Trimming removed 3 bases from V and 10 bases from J; junction bases left unmatched: 4. Germline values: CDR1 LGHNA, CDR2 YSLEER. The CDR3 DNA sequence: TGCGCCAGCAGCCAGGTCCTAGCGGGAGAGCAGTTCTTC. Its translation: CASSQVLAGEQFF.

This clone was detected only a few times. The junction departs from germline at one end; a sequencing error may be responsible. V and J are TRBV4-1 and TRBJ2-1; weak D call: TRBD2 (6 bases). Germline-derived CDR1 and CDR2 are MGHRA and YSYEKL. The CDR3 is made up of 14 amino acids. The CDR3 DNA reads as TGCGCCAGCAGCCAAGATCAGGTAGTAGCGGATTGGGTCTTC. Translation gives CASSQDQVVADWVF.

This clone turned up a few times. The chain links TRBV6-5 to TRBJ1-1; D is ambiguous. Germline CDR1 and CDR2: MNHEY and SVGAGI. CDR3 length: 15 residues. Trimming removed 7 bases from V and 1 base from J, with 16 bases in between. CDR3 sequence reads: CASKPAAARNTEAFF. CDR3 DNA: TGTGCCAGCAAACCAGCGGCCGCAAGGAACACTGAAGCTTTCTTT.

The rearrangement joins TRBV19 to TRBJ1-2, with a possible D match to TRBD1 (5 bases). Germline CDR1 and CDR2: LNHDA and SQIVND (reference sequence). CDR3 size: 13 residues. The V end was cut by 5 bases, the J end by 7 bases, with 14 bases between. The CDR3 nucleotides are TGTGCCAGTAGTCCGCCCGGGGGGTCTGGCTACACCTTC. Protein: CASSPPGGSGYTF.

CDR3 region: CASTEDRERSYEQYF. The CDR3 DNA reads as TGTGCCAGTACCGAGGACAGGGAGCGGTCCTACGAGCAGTACTTC. The chain carries TRBV19 and TRBJ2-7; TRBD1 matches at 8 bases. With V trimmed by 7 bases and J by 1 base, 9 bases remained unmatched. Germline-derived CDR1 and CDR2 are LNHDA and SQIVND (reference sequence). This CDR3 is 15 amino acids long.

As regards this clone: Mismatch with germline at one junction end may stem from a read error. The chain couples TRBV7-7 to TRBJ2-1, with a weak D call TRBD1 (6 bases). There are 15 residues in the CDR3. CDR1 SSHAT and CDR2 FNYEAQ come from the germline V gene (reference sequence). The CDR3 coding sequence is TGTGCTAGCAGCGAGGGGGTTTTGGGAGAGAATGAGCAGTTCTTC. Translating gives CASSEGVLGENEQFF.

Only a few counts were recorded for this clone. The chain couples TRBV6-5 to TRBJ1-3; 7 nucleotides match TRBD1. The CDR3 runs 14 residues. CDR1 MNHEY and CDR2 SVGAGI come from the germline V gene. The trim removed 6 bases at V and 0 bases at J, leaving 2 bases unmatched. CDR3 nucleotide sequence: TGTGCCAGCAGACAGGGGTTCTCTGGAAACACCATATATTTT. It is translated as CASRQGFSGNTIYF.

The CDR3 nucleotides read TGTGCCAGTAGACAGGGTGCAAGTGGCTACACCTTC. It specifies CASRQGASGYTF. The J gene is TRBJ1-2, the V gene TRBV9, with 7 bases that match TRBD1. This CDR3 is 12 amino acids long. V was pared by 8 bases and J by 7 bases, with 8 bases of the junction left unmatched. From germline, CDR1 is SGDLS and CDR2 YYNGEE.

The V call is TRBV7-6, the J call TRBJ2-5; TRBD2 agrees at 7 bases. V shed 4 bases and J 4 bases; nucleotides not matched to a gene: 6. The CDR3 is made up of 14 amino acids. The germline V gene has CDR1 SGHVS and CDR2 FNYEAQ. CDR3 protein: CASSSRTSSETQYF. In nucleotides, the CDR3 is TGTGCCAGCAGCTCCAGGACTAGTTCAGAGACCCAGTACTTC.